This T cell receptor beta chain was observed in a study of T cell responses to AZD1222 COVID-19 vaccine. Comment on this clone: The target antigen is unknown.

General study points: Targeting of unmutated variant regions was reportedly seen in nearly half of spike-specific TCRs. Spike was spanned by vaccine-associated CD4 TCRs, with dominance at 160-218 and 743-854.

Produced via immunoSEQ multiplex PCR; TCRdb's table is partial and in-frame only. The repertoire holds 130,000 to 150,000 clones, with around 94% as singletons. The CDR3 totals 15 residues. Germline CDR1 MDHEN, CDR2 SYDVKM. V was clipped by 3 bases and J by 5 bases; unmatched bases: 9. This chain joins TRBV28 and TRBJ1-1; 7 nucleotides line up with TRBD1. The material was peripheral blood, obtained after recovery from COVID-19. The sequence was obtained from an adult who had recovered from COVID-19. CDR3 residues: CASSFPSQGGTEAFF. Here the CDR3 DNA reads TGTGCCAGCAGTTTCCCGAGTCAGGGGGGGACTGAAGCTTTCTTT.